This TCR beta chain came from a study of blood T cell repertoires in COVID-19. Study-wide background: The cDNA or gDNA used as material had been derived from T cells, B-cell-depleted T cells, or PBMCs.

Source study methods: Reference gene primer amplification yielded estimated nucleated cell counts. Only in-frame clones appear in the TCRdb table, and some are missing; sequencing was by immunoSEQ multiplex PCR. The DNA gave D and trimming, while V, J and clone size come from that table. The sample includes approximately 230,000 clones, approximately 86% of them seen just once. Source material: peripheral blood. The sequence was collected from a woman of 80 years or more with active or convalescent COVID-19.

The CDR3 coding sequence is TGCGCCAGCAGCTTGTCATACACCTACACTGAAGCTTTCTTT. Its protein is CASSLSYTYTEAFF. This chain links TRBV5-1 with TRBJ1-1; the D is unclear. Trimming took off 1 base at V and 3 bases at J, with 10 bases between the two ends. This CDR3 comprises 14 residues. From germline, CDR1 is SGHRS and CDR2 YFSETQ.